These 14 T cell receptor beta chains came from one sample sequenced in a study of control samples from healthy donors and cancer patients. The data were produced by immunoSEQ multiplex PCR, yet TCRdb's version contains in-frame clones alone and is incomplete. The sample holds about 75,000 clones, 90% to 95% seen once. Sequencing was done on a sample of blood. The receptors derive from a woman aged 40 to 50 in good health.

This clone showed up just once. The chain uses TRBV4-3 and TRBJ1-5; no firm D call. Looked up from germline, CDR1 is LGHNA and CDR2 is YSLEER. The CDR3 contains 15 residues. Between the trimmed V and J ends, which lost 2 bases and 0 bases, there was a span of 8 bases. CDR3 protein: CASSQIVYSNQPQHF. In nucleotides, the CDR3 is TGCGCCAGCAGCCAAATCGTTTATAGCAATCAGCCCCAGCATTTT.

The rearrangement links TRBV3-1 (or the pseudogene TRBV3-2) to TRBJ1-3, with TRBD1 identical over 7 bases. The CDR3 extends over 14 amino acids. Trimming removed 6 bases from V and 4 bases from J; junction bases left unmatched: 6. Germline lookup yields CDR1 LGHDT and CDR2 YNNKEL (reference sequence). Written as DNA, the CDR3 is TGTGCCAGCAGGACTCAGGGGGAAGGAAACACCATATATTTT. Residues: CASRTQGEGNTIYF.

This chain links TRBV5-1 with TRBJ2-1, with 13 bases aligning to TRBD2. The CDR3 is 16 amino acids. Germline loops: CDR1 SGHRS, CDR2 YFSETQ. After removal of 5 bases from V and 2 bases from J, the junction contained 4 bases not matched to a gene. The CDR3 region is CASSSGTSGAYNEQFF. The CDR3, as DNA: TGCGCCAGCAGTTCCGGGACTAGCGGGGCCTACAATGAGCAGTTCTTC.

The rearrangement links TRBV6-5 to TRBJ1-2; no firm D call. CDR3 length: 14 residues. Trimming stripped 2 bases from V and 3 bases from J, with 10 bases between. The V gene's germline CDR1 is MNHEY and CDR2 SVGAGI. CDR3 DNA: TGTGCCAGCAGTTACGAGGGAAATCACTATGGCTACACCTTC. Its translation: CASSYEGNHYGYTF.

Note on this clone: Mismatch with germline at one junction end may stem from a read error. The chain couples TRBV7-7 to TRBJ2-6, with 10 positions matching TRBD1. CDR3 size: 18 residues. Germline CDR1 is SSHAT and CDR2 is FNYEAQ (reference sequence). Here the CDR3 reads CASSSRDRGLSGANVLTF. The CDR3 DNA sequence: TGTGCTAGCAGCTCCCGGGACAGGGGACTATCAGGGGCCAACGTCCTGACTTTC.

About this clone: The junction departs from germline at one end; a sequencing error may be responsible. The rearrangement links TRBV4-1 to TRBJ1-2, with unresolved D. This CDR3 region has 13 residues. The germline CDR1 and CDR2 sequences are MGHRA and YSYEKL. CDR3 region: CASSLQGNDGYTF. The CDR3 DNA is TGCGCCAGCAGCCTACAAGGTAACGATGGCTACACCTTC.

The chain links TRBV7-2 to TRBJ2-1; D is possibly TRBD1 (5 bases). V lost 3 bases and J 2 bases, leaving 11 bases between the germline ends. The CDR3 extends over 15 amino acids. Germline V gene lookup returns CDR1 SGHTA and CDR2 FQGNSA. CDR3 nucleotide sequence: TGTGCCAGCAGCTTTATGCAGGGTACCTACAATGAGCAGTTCTTC. This translates into CASSFMQGTYNEQFF.

The J gene is TRBJ1-1, the V gene TRBV6-4; D remains ambiguous. CDR1 MRHNA and CDR2 SNTAGT come from the germline V gene. The CDR3 runs 15 residues. V shed 3 bases and J shed 1 base, with 12 bases lying between them. CDR3 in DNA: TGTGCCAGCAGTGATCCCAGCTACAAGAACACTGAAGCTTTCTTT. Translated: CASSDPSYKNTEAFF.

The V call is TRBV7-9, the J call TRBJ1-2; a possible D gene is TRBD1 (5 bases). The CDR3 is 14 residues long. Trimming left V 4 bases short and J 8 bases short, with 17 bases between. Germline CDR1 reads SEHNR; CDR2 reads FQNEAQ (reference sequence). The CDR3 DNA is TGTGCCAGCAGCTCCGCCCGGGACTATCGAGGCTACACCTTC. Its translation is CASSSARDYRGYTF.

The chain joins TRBV27 to TRBJ1-1; 7 bases fit TRBD1. Germline-derived CDR1 and CDR2 are MNHEY and SMNVEV (reference sequence). This CDR3 contains 16 residues. J gave up 0 bases and V 0 bases, and 4 bases lay outside the gene matches. CDR3 region: CASSLSPGGLNTEAFF. In DNA, the CDR3 is TGTGCCAGCAGTTTATCACCAGGGGGTTTGAACACTGAAGCTTTCTTT.

This clone was detected once. V usage is TRBV11-2 and J usage is TRBJ1-2; TRBD1 might be the D (5 bases). The V end lost 1 base, the J end lost 6 bases, and 15 bases lay between the germline ends. The CDR3 runs to 15 residues. From germline, CDR1 is SGHAT and CDR2 FQNNGV. The DNA of the CDR3 is TGTGCCAGCAGCTTAGCCGGGGGGGTCTTCCATGGCTACACCTTC. It specifies CASSLAGGVFHGYTF.

This chain links TRBV9 with TRBJ1-5, with D tentatively TRBD1 (6 bases). V lost 5 bases and J lost 3, with 12 bases in between. CDR1 is SGDLS, CDR2 YYNGEE, per germline. This CDR3 is built from 14 residues. CDR3 sequence reads: CASSLGGVNQPQHF. CDR3 DNA: TGTGCCAGCAGTCTAGGGGGGGTCAATCAGCCCCAGCATTTT. The full variable domain, with the rest looked up from reference TRBV9 and TRBJ1-5, is DSGVTQTPKHLITATGQRVTLRCSPRSGDLSVYWYQQSLDQGLQFLIQYYNGEERAKGNILERFSAQQFPDLHSELNLSSLELGDSALYFCASSLGGVNQPQHFGDGTRLSIL.

The J gene is TRBJ2-1, the V gene TRBV10-3; TRBD2 matches 7 bases. Germline CDR1 and CDR2: ENHRY and SYGVKD. The ends lost 6 bases at V and 6 bases at J; junction bases unmatched: 5. The CDR3 runs to 13 residues. The CDR3 nucleotides read TGTGCCATCAGGTCGGGGGGAATCAATGAGCAGTTCTTC. Its protein product is CAIRSGGINEQFF.

The V gene is TRBV11-1, the J gene TRBJ1-1; no reliable D call. Per germline, CDR1 SGHAT and CDR2 FQDESV (reference sequence). This CDR3 region has 13 residues. The V end lost 1 base, the J end lost 4 bases, and 7 bases lay between the germline ends. Here the CDR3 DNA reads TGTGCCAGCAGCTTAGGTTTGCGCACTGAAGCTTTCTTT. It specifies CASSLGLRTEAFF.